This TCR beta chain was found in a study of cytomegalovirus exposure and HLA in healthy donors. General study points: Altogether, more than 150 TCR beta chains were recorded as cytomegalovirus-associated. On later analysis, the bulk of CMV-associated TCR beta chains appeared to be HLA-restricted.

Amplification used 60 Vbeta primers and 13 Jbeta primers. TCRdb's table, derived via immunoSEQ multiplex PCR, lists solely in-frame clones and lacks some. The sample comprises around 150,000 clones, roughly 77% of which are singletons, and approximately 3.7% rests with the top ten. Trimming pared 0 bases from V and 0 bases from J, leaving 9 bases between. Germline V gene lookup returns CDR1 SGHRS and CDR2 YFSETQ. CDR3 length: 15 residues. Remarks on this clone: The antigen remains undetermined.

V gene TRBV5-1 combines with J gene TRBJ1-2; D is perhaps TRBD1 (5 bases). Sequencing input: PBMCs. This clonotype was obtained from a man aged 30 to 39 in good health and CMV-seropositive. In DNA, the CDR3 is TGCGCCAGCAGCTTGGCGCCAGGGACTAACTATGGCTACACCTTC. It translates to CASSLAPGTNYGYTF.